One and the same sample provided the 22 T cell receptor beta chains below, sequenced in a study of T cell repertoires in cytomegalovirus infection (dated by TCRdb to between 2018 and 2020). Sequenced using an Illumina HiSeq 1500. TCRdb reran the public reads through fastp at Q25 and MiXCR, keeping productive beta chains. CDR3 protein duplicates are merged, each entry listing the most common genes and DNA. Recorded for this sample are 150,000 to 200,000 distinct CDR3 sequences; 8% to 10% of them occurred a single time. The top ten hold roughly 5.1% of the sample. The sequenced material came from PBMCs. The receptor set was obtained from a human donor in good health (CMV status not recorded). Some clones in this sample may be carry-over from other donors' samples.

This clonotype was seen a few times. This chain links TRBV19 with TRBJ2-1; 10 bases are a match to TRBD1. The germline V gene has CDR1 LNHDA and CDR2 SQIVND (reference sequence). V shed 3 bases, J shed 8 bases, and the junction held 7 bases outside the gene matches. This CDR3 contains 15 residues. This chain's CDR3 is CASSMTGTGVDEQFF. The CDR3 DNA is TGTGCCAGTAGTATGACCGGGACAGGGGTCGATGAGCAGTTCTTC.

The V and J genes are TRBV20-1 and TRBJ2-1; D is unresolved. V was cut by 0 bases and J by 3 bases, with 9 bases left in between. Germline CDR1 is DFQATT and CDR2 is SNEGSKA (reference sequence). The CDR3 contains 14 residues. The CDR3 nucleotides are TGCAGTGCTAGAGATGGTGGAGACTACAATGAGCAGTTCTTC. It specifies CSARDGGDYNEQFF.

The sample holds many counts of this clonotype. The chain recombines TRBV7-2 with TRBJ2-7, with D possibly being TRBD1 (6 bases). The germline V gene has CDR1 SGHTA and CDR2 FQGNSA. The CDR3 runs to 15 residues. Trimming left V 5 bases short and J 2 bases short, with 16 bases between. CDR3 DNA sequence: TGTGCCAGCAGCAGAGGACAGATGGGAACCTACGAGCAGTACTTC. This codes for CASSRGQMGTYEQYF.

The chain combines TRBV29-1 with TRBJ1-1, with a weak D call TRBD1 (5 bases). V dropped 7 bases and J dropped 4 bases, with 13 bases sitting between them. This CDR3 has 12 amino acids. CDR1 and CDR2 (germline): SQVTM, ANQGSEA. The CDR3 loop is CSATDPSTEAFF. The DNA for the CDR3 is TGCAGCGCGACAGACCCGAGCACTGAAGCTTTCTTT. Based on the CDR3 plus reference TRBV29-1 and TRBJ1-1, the full variable domain is SAVISQKPSRDICQRGTSLTIQCQVDSQVTMMFWYRQQPGQSLTLIATANQGSEATYESGFVIDKFPISRPNLTFSTLTVSNMSPEDSSIYLCSATDPSTEAFFGQGTRLTVV.

Many counts were recorded for this clonotype. The V call is TRBV19, the J call TRBJ2-7; 8 bases are shared with TRBD2. This CDR3 has 13 amino acids. The V gene end was trimmed by 5 bases and the J gene end by 5 bases; junction bases not matched to a gene: 5. Germline V gene data show CDR1 as LNHDA and CDR2 as SQIVND (reference sequence). CDR3 in amino acids: CASSLAGVDEQYF. The CDR3 DNA follows: TGTGCCAGTAGTCTAGCGGGTGTCGACGAGCAGTACTTC.

Worth noting for this clonotype: A much larger clone differs by one base, so this may be a read error. The V call is TRBV7-9, the J call TRBJ1-6; D remains ambiguous. Looked up from germline, CDR1 is SEHNR and CDR2 is FQNEAQ (reference sequence). The CDR3 is made up of 15 amino acids. In DNA form, the CDR3 reads TGTACCAGCAGCTTAGCGGGTAACCCGGCTTCACCCCTCCACTTT. Protein product: CTSSLAGNPASPLHF.

The sample holds many counts of this clonotype. The chain employs TRBV10-2 and TRBJ2-1; 13 bases map to TRBD2. After removal of 8 bases from V and 10 bases from J, the junction contained 5 bases not matched to a gene. CDR1 WSHSY and CDR2 SAAADI come from the germline V gene. This CDR3 is built from 13 residues. The CDR3 loop is CASAMGLAGEQFF. DNA for the CDR3: TGCGCCAGCGCCATGGGACTAGCGGGGGAGCAGTTCTTC.

The chain links TRBV29-1 to TRBJ2-2; 7 positions agree with TRBD2. The V gene's germline CDR1 is SQVTM and CDR2 ANQGSEA. This CDR3 has 16 amino acids. The J segment lost 3 bases and the V segment lost 7 bases, leaving 14 bases of the junction unmatched. The chain's CDR3 is CSARGRGSTYTGELFF. DNA of the CDR3: TGCAGCGCCCGGGGTCGCGGGAGTACGTACACCGGGGAGCTGTTTTTT.

This clonotype was detected a few times. V usage is TRBV6-2 or TRBV6-3 and J usage is TRBJ2-1; unclear D gene. From germline, CDR1 is MNHEY and CDR2 SVGEGT. Trimming removed 5 bases at V and 8 bases at J, with 22 bases between. The CDR3 is made up of 16 amino acids. The CDR3 nucleotides read TGTGCCAGCAGTCGTGTGACCCCCGTCGGTGTCGATGAGCAGTTCTTC. Translated, it gives CASSRVTPVGVDEQFF.

This clonotype was seen a handful of times. The chain links TRBV28 to TRBJ2-7; tentative D call: TRBD1 (5 bases). Germline lookup yields CDR1 MDHEN and CDR2 SYDVKM. The ends were cut back, 1 base at V and 6 bases at J, with 13 bases in the middle. This CDR3 spans 14 amino acids. Here the CDR3 DNA reads TGTGCCAGCAGTTTATCTGCGGCGCAGGGCGAGCAGTACTTC. Amino acid sequence: CASSLSAAQGEQYF.

This clonotype occurred many times. The chain has TRBV12-3 or TRBV12-4 and TRBJ1-5; D is perhaps TRBD1 (6 bases). Between the trimmed V and J ends, which lost 4 bases and 3 bases, there was a span of 19 bases. This CDR3 is 17 amino acids long. The CDR3 loop reads CASSSSGGPASNQPQHF. In DNA form, the CDR3 reads TGTGCCAGCAGTTCAAGTGGGGGGCCAGCCTCCAATCAGCCCCAGCATTTT.

In its sample, this clonotype was seen many times. This chain links TRBV5-6 with TRBJ2-1; D unresolved. This CDR3 is 13 amino acids long. Germline CDR1 reads SGHDT; CDR2 reads YYEEEE. Trimming took 0 bases from V and 6 from J, leaving 7 bases between them. The CDR3 here is CASSLGVGNEQFF. CDR3 nucleotide sequence: TGTGCCAGCAGCTTGGGGGTAGGCAATGAGCAGTTCTTC.

The chain joins TRBV20-1 to TRBJ2-7; 7 nucleotides align to TRBD1. V trimming: 0 bases; J trimming: 5 bases; junction bases outside the gene matches: 10. CDR1 is DFQATT, CDR2 SNEGSKA, per germline (reference sequence). CDR3 length equals 15 residues. The CDR3 region has the DNA TGCAGTGCTAGAGATGTCTTTAACAGGGGAAACGAGCAGTACTTC. Translated, it gives CSARDVFNRGNEQYF.

The rearrangement uses TRBV6-1 and TRBJ1-1, with D possibly being TRBD1 (6 bases). The V end lost 6 bases, the J end lost 5 bases, and 10 bases lay between the germline ends. The germline gives CDR1 MNHNS, CDR2 SASEGT. The CDR3 sequence is 12 residues long. CDR3 nucleotide sequence: TGTGCCAGCAGGGATGGACAGACTGAAGCTTTCTTT. Translating gives CASRDGQTEAFF.

This clonotype appeared many times. The V call is TRBV29-1, the J call TRBJ2-5, with D perhaps matching TRBD2 (5 bases). This CDR3 comprises 13 residues. CDR1 SQVTM and CDR2 ANQGSEA come from the germline V gene. V lost 3 bases and J 5 bases, leaving 13 bases between the germline ends. This chain's CDR3 is CSVEVIPGETQYF. In DNA form, the CDR3 reads TGCAGCGTTGAGGTGATCCCGGGGGAGACCCAGTACTTC.

This CDR3 is CSALGEGAYNEQFF. CDR3 DNA sequence: TGCAGTGCCCTGGGGGAGGGCGCCTACAATGAGCAGTTCTTC. The J gene is TRBJ2-1, the V gene TRBV20-1; 7 nucleotides match TRBD2. The CDR3 totals 14 residues. The V segment lost 6 bases and the J segment 2 bases; nucleotides outside the gene matches: 7. Germline V gives CDR1 DFQATT, CDR2 SNEGSKA (reference sequence).

In its sample, this clonotype was seen many times. The chain is built from TRBV7-2 and TRBJ2-3; 9 bases are a match to TRBD2. With V trimmed by 6 bases and J by 5 bases, 6 bases remained unmatched. Germline V CDR1 and CDR2: SGHTA, FQGNSA. The CDR3 has 14 amino acids. The CDR3 DNA reads as TGTGCCAGCAGTCTTAGCGGGAGAATAGATACGCAGTATTTT. Translation gives CASSLSGRIDTQYF.

This clonotype was seen many times. The chain is built from TRBV7-2 and TRBJ2-2; D is unclear. The germline V gene encodes CDR1 SGHTA and CDR2 FQGNSA. Trimming removed 1 base at V and 4 bases at J, with 7 bases between. This CDR3 has 14 residues. The CDR3 sequence is CASSLGPFTGELFF. Written as DNA, the CDR3 is TGTGCCAGCAGCTTAGGACCGTTCACCGGGGAGCTGTTTTTT.

This clonotype was observed a handful of times. This chain links TRBV2 with TRBJ2-4; either TRBD1 or TRBD2 may fit D (6 bases each). CDR3 length equals 14 residues. Germline CDR1 SNHLY, CDR2 FYNNEI. V lost 7 bases, J lost 0 bases, and 10 bases lay in between. The CDR3 loop reads CASKGGGAKNIQYF. The CDR3, as DNA: TGTGCCAGCAAGGGGGGTGGAGCCAAAAACATTCAGTACTTC.

The rearrangement joins TRBV12-3 or TRBV12-4 to TRBJ2-4; 7 bases agree with TRBD1. J gave up 0 bases and V 6 bases, and 5 bases lay outside the gene matches. The CDR3 consists of 15 residues. The CDR3 loop is CASSSDRAAKNIQYF. Written as DNA, the CDR3 is TGTGCCAGCAGCTCCGACAGGGCAGCCAAAAACATTCAGTACTTC.

This clonotype was seen ten or more times. V is TRBV6-2 or TRBV6-3 and J is TRBJ1-1, with a weak D call TRBD1 (5 bases). Per germline, CDR1 MNHEY and CDR2 SVGEGT. The germline V and J ends were trimmed by 3 bases and 6 bases, with 11 bases remaining between them. The CDR3 runs 13 residues. The CDR3 bases are TGTGCCAGCAGTTATCGGAGGGGCTCTGAAGCTTTCTTT. Translation gives CASSYRRGSEAFF.

The sample holds many counts of this clonotype. This chain uses TRBV7-2 with TRBJ1-6, with 9 nucleotides matching TRBD1. The CDR3 spans 15 residues. Germline lookup yields CDR1 SGHTA and CDR2 FQGNSA. The V segment lost 4 bases and the J segment 5 bases; nucleotides outside the gene matches: 3. The CDR3 DNA is TGTGCCAGCAGCTCTCGGACAGGGGATAATTCACCCCTCCACTTT. Translating gives CASSSRTGDNSPLHF.